These 18 T cell receptor beta chains were all obtained from the same sample, sequenced in a study of cytotoxic CD8 clonotypes in ibrutinib-treated CLL. Repertoires were generated with immunoSEQ multiplex PCR, while TCRdb's copy carries only in-frame clones and drops some. The sample contains roughly 100,000 clones, around four fifths of which appear only once. Specimen: PBMCs, collected after 12 months of ibrutinib treatment. The source is a human donor with chronic lymphocytic leukemia.

This clone was seen once. The CDR3: CASSLTGEIWNEQFF. The CDR3 coding sequence is TGCGCCAGCAGCTTAACAGGGGAGATCTGGAATGAGCAGTTCTTC. This chain uses TRBV5-1 with TRBJ2-1; 7 bases agree with TRBD1. Germline CDR1 SGHRS, CDR2 YFSETQ. There are 15 residues in the CDR3. Trimming took 2 bases from V and 7 from J; bases not matched to a gene: 9.

This rearrangement joins TRBV5-1 to TRBJ1-1; D is undetermined. This CDR3 comprises 14 residues. Germline V lookup: CDR1 SGHRS, CDR2 YFSETQ. The germline V and J ends were trimmed by 4 bases and 1 base, with 11 bases remaining between them. As DNA, the CDR3 is TGCGCCAGCAGCGTGGCGAAAGGGAACACTGAAGCTTTCTTT. It is translated as CASSVAKGNTEAFF.

V usage is TRBV6-4 and J usage is TRBJ1-2, with D unclear. The V end was cut by 6 bases, the J end by 5 bases, with 13 bases between. Germline CDR1 MRHNA, CDR2 SNTAGT. This CDR3 has 13 amino acids. CDR3 loop: CASSPRVLYGYTF. The CDR3 nucleotides read TGTGCCAGCAGCCCCCGGGTCCTTTATGGCTACACCTTC.

The chain employs TRBV29-1 and TRBJ2-3; TRBD1 is a possible D gene (5 bases). Deletions cut 7 bases from V and 0 bases from J, with 17 bases between. Germline values: CDR1 SQVTM, CDR2 ANQGSEA. This CDR3 contains 15 residues. CDR3 DNA: TGCAGCGCCCCATTTGGGGCCCGTAGCACAGATACGCAGTATTTT. Residues: CSAPFGARSTDTQYF.

The chain uses TRBV9 and TRBJ2-6; D remains unclear. CDR1 is SGDLS and CDR2 is YYNGEE in the germline V gene. CDR3 length: 15 amino acids. V dropped 0 bases and J dropped 2 bases, with 6 bases sitting between them. The CDR3 DNA follows: TGTGCCAGCAGCGTAGAGCAGCCTGGGGCCAACGTCCTGACTTTC. This codes for CASSVEQPGANVLTF. Variable domain in full (rest from reference TRBV9 and TRBJ2-6): DSGVTQTPKHLITATGQRVTLRCSPRSGDLSVYWYQQSLDQGLQFLIQYYNGEERAKGNILERFSAQQFPDLHSELNLSSLELGDSALYFCASSVEQPGANVLTFGAGSRLTVL.

This chain joins TRBV6-1 and TRBJ1-5; D is unresolved. The CDR3 spans 15 residues. With 1 base removed from V and 1 base from J, the gap between germline ends came to 8 bases. The germline V gene has CDR1 MNHNS and CDR2 SASEGT. CDR3 nucleotide sequence: TGTGCCAGCAGTGAAGTTGGTTGGAGCAATCAGCCCCAGCATTTT. Translated: CASSEVGWSNQPQHF.

The chain couples TRBV19 to TRBJ1-1; weak D call: TRBD1 (5 bases). CDR1 is LNHDA and CDR2 is SQIVND in the germline V gene (reference sequence). There are 14 residues in the CDR3. V was trimmed by 4 bases and J by 1 base, leaving 10 bases between them. CDR3 in amino acids: CASSRSGWNTEAFF. The CDR3 coding sequence is TGTGCCAGTAGTAGATCAGGGTGGAACACTGAAGCTTTCTTT.

The V call is TRBV28, the J call TRBJ1-2; D is ambiguous. There are 13 residues in the CDR3. V lost 2 bases to trimming and J lost 7 bases, with 11 bases between them. The germline CDR1 and CDR2 sequences are MDHEN and SYDVKM. The CDR3 DNA sequence: TGTGCCAGCAGTTTAGGCACAACCGGTGGCTACACCTTC. Protein sequence: CASSLGTTGGYTF.

The gene calls are TRBV7-9 and TRBJ2-5; D is uncertain. CDR1 is SEHNR, CDR2 FQNEAQ, per germline (reference sequence). CDR3 length: 14 residues. Deletions cut 5 bases from V and 1 base from J, with 11 bases between. The CDR3 DNA follows: TGTGCCAGCAGCAAAAACAGAGCCCAAGAGACCCAGTACTTC. Translation gives CASSKNRAQETQYF.

CDR3 residues: CSASRTGELFF. DNA for the CDR3: TGCAGTGCTAGTCGGACAGGAGAACTGTTTTTT. The chain carries TRBV20-1 and TRBJ1-4, with TRBD1 matching over 7 bases. This CDR3 region has 11 residues. The germline V gene encodes CDR1 DFQATT and CDR2 SNEGSKA (reference sequence). V trimming: 3 bases; J trimming: 12 bases; junction bases outside the gene matches: 4.

The V gene is TRBV18, the J gene TRBJ2-7, with D maybe TRBD1 (6 bases). Germline lookup yields CDR1 KGHSH and CDR2 LQKENI. V dropped 1 base and J dropped 1 base, with 11 bases sitting between them. CDR3 length: 15 amino acids. Here the CDR3 DNA reads TGTGCCAGCTCACCACATTACAGGGAGTCCTACGAGCAGTACTTC. Its protein product is CASSPHYRESYEQYF.

This chain links TRBV7-2 with TRBJ1-5; maybe TRBD1 (5 bases). The germline gives CDR1 SGHTA, CDR2 FQGNSA. The CDR3 consists of 14 residues. V was clipped by 2 bases and J by 6 bases, with 11 bases between them. The CDR3 bases are TGTGCCAGCAGCTTAAAACGGGGACCTCAGCCCCAGCATTTT. This sequence encodes CASSLKRGPQPQHF.

This chain connects TRBV5-4 to TRBJ1-2; 8 bases are a match to TRBD1. The CDR3 spans 15 residues. CDR1 is SGHNT and CDR2 is YYREEE in the germline V gene (reference sequence). The J segment lost 4 bases and the V segment lost 4 bases, leaving 9 bases of the junction unmatched. This CDR3 reads CASSPGQVEVYGYTF. The CDR3 DNA reads as TGTGCCAGCAGCCCGGGACAGGTTGAAGTCTATGGCTACACCTTC.

The chain is built from TRBV7-9 and TRBJ1-5, with 8 bases that match TRBD1. CDR1 and CDR2 from the germline V gene are SEHNR and FQNEAQ (reference sequence). CDR3 length: 16 residues. Trimming at V came to 4 bases and at J to 2 bases, leaving 7 bases not matched to a gene. CDR3 bases: TGTGCCAGCAGCTCCTCGACAGGGGAGGGCAATCAGCCCCAGCATTTT. It specifies CASSSSTGEGNQPQHF.

The V call is TRBV7-2, the J call TRBJ2-7, with TRBD1 as a possible D gene (5 bases). The CDR3 length is 16 residues. The V gene's germline CDR1 is SGHTA and CDR2 FQGNSA. The V end was cut by 4 bases, the J end by 0 bases, with 16 bases between. The CDR3 is CASSSQGLLSSYEQYF. The CDR3 bases are TGTGCCAGCAGCTCGCAGGGCCTCCTGAGCTCCTACGAGCAGTACTTC.

This sequence joins TRBV27 and TRBJ2-1, with TRBD2 identical over 12 bases. Losses at the gene ends were 10 bases for V and 8 bases for J; bases not matched to a gene: 6. This CDR3 spans 13 amino acids. The germline CDR1 and CDR2 sequences are MNHEY and SMNVEV (reference sequence). CDR3 nucleotides: TGTGCCACCAGGACTAGCGGGGTGTATGAGCAGTTCTTC. Amino acids: CATRTSGVYEQFF.

The chain couples TRBV18 to TRBJ1-5, with 11 bases lining up with TRBD1. The V segment lost 4 bases and the J segment 9 bases; nucleotides outside the gene matches: 11. The CDR3 consists of 16 residues. Germline V gene sequence: CDR1 KGHSH, CDR2 LQKENI. CDR3 bases: TGTGCCAGCTCACGACAGGACAGGGGGCAAGGAGGGCCCCAGCATTTT. This sequence encodes CASSRQDRGQGGPQHF.

This rearrangement joins TRBV25-1 to TRBJ1-1; D remains ambiguous. V was trimmed by 6 bases and J by 5 bases, leaving 13 bases between them. This CDR3 is 13 amino acids long. Germline-derived CDR1 and CDR2 are MGHDK and SYGVNS. CDR3 nucleotides: TGTGCCAGCAGCAAGACGGCGGGGACTGAAGCTTTCTTT. Amino acids: CASSKTAGTEAFF.